This T cell receptor beta chain was recorded in a study of OX40 agonist ivuxolimab in advanced cancers. Across the study: Under the entry rules, prior anti-PD-1, anti-PD-L1 or anti-CTLA-4 therapy was allowed, and about 38% had some.

Germline V CDR1 and CDR2: SGHVS, FQNEAQ. V dropped 1 base and J dropped 2; count of bases not matched to a gene: 3. The CDR3 consists of 16 residues. Method: immunoSEQ multiplex PCR; TCRdb's copy keeps in-frame clones and lacks some. The profile shows around 70,000 clones, about four fifths of them singletons. The chain recombines TRBV7-8 with TRBJ2-2; TRBD1 agrees at 8 bases. The material was CD4+ or CD8+ T cells sorted from blood, obtained in a trial of the OX40 agonist ivuxolimab. This receptor was obtained from an adult with an advanced solid tumor such as melanoma, head and neck, liver or kidney cancer. CDR3 coding DNA: TGTGCCAGCAGCTTAGGGGCAGGGGGCAACACCGGGGAGCTGTTTTTT. As protein: CASSLGAGGNTGELFF.